This TCR beta chain was sequenced during a study of blood T cell repertoires in COVID-19. TCRdb's copy holds only in-frame clones and misses some; the assay was immunoSEQ multiplex PCR. Of 90,000 to 120,000 clones in the sample, 70% to 80% are singletons; the top ten hold 20% to 25%. V gave up 5 bases and J gave up 6 bases, with 8 bases separating them. Germline CDR1 reads MNHEY; CDR2 reads SVGAGI. The CDR3 spans 11 residues. This chain uses TRBV6-5 with TRBJ2-7; possibly TRBD1 for D (6 bases). Sequencing was performed on peripheral blood. The TCR was taken from a man aged 70-80 years with active or convalescent COVID-19. The chain's CDR3 is CASSTGSEQYF. CDR3 bases: TGTGCCAGCAGTACAGGGTCCGAGCAGTACTTC.